This paragraph covers one T cell receptor beta chain sequence. In its sample, this clonotype was seen many times. There is no known antigen for this receptor. The input lacks base qualities; no much larger clone sits a single base away. This entry belongs to a study of human T cells and chemical hapten exposure (dated by TCRdb to 2020 to 2023). As for the study more broadly: For sensitization, 2% DPC in acetone was applied to an approximately 2 cm by approximately 2 cm area of upper inner arm skin. Throughout the roughly 25-week study period, patients were also given weekly therapeutic DPC doses on the scalp. Patch tests used Finn chambers with 0.01% DPC on the upper back, scored after 6 days by International Contact Dermatitis Research Group standards. Alopecia areata with under or over 50% scalp involvement, alopecia totalis and alopecia universalis were represented in the patient cohort, which was mostly female. Libraries were combined into a pool for sequencing, and differences in TCR yield between samples came mainly from small differences in library volumes within the pool. This study followed changes in the peripheral blood TCR repertoire in vivo during primary and secondary sensitization of alopecia patients to the hapten diphenylcyclopropenone (DPC). Blood was sampled from patients pre-sensitization (week 0) and at 2, 6 and about 24 weeks after DPC sensitization. Under 30 alopecia patients gave blood for TCR sequencing at one to four time points (pre-sensitization, 2, 6 and 24 weeks). Here is what the overall study found, with its caveats: Because all patients had alopecia, a presumed autoimmune disease, the immune response of the patients might differ from that of healthy individuals. The number of TCRs above 1 in 1000 frequency did not change with DPC sensitization; there was no evidence of global repertoire structure alterations. The number of PT1 expanded TCRs positively correlated with patch test score, significant at thresholds 8, 16 and 32 but not 4. Compared with pre-sensitization or healthy control sets, expanded TCRs formed significantly more large CDR3 similarity clusters, which is consistent with antigen-driven responses. Repeated subsampling changed both the strength of the expansion versus patch-test correlation and the threshold at which that correlation became significant.

Libraries were built with RACE. Instrument used: NextSeq 500. Library preparation attached unique molecular identifiers to individual cDNA molecules for quantitative, reproducible TCR counting. Each blood RNA sample was used to sequence both TCR alpha and TCR beta chains. Per the source publication's procedure: Samples had a median of about 96,000 TCRs, with a range from roughly 20,000 to 690,600. V, J and CDR3 annotation of the TCR reads was carried out using the Decombinator software suite. Every sample was subsampled to the same number of TCRs (28,000) for the PS versus PT1 abundance plots. TCRs were defined as expanded if absent before sensitization and observed at least eight times at the 2-week time point. TCRdb cleaned the public reads at Q25 with fastp, built clones with MiXCR and kept in-frame beta chains. Rows matching on CDR3 protein sequence are summarized as one entry with the most common DNA and genes. Clone size and V and J calls follow TCRdb, not the original study. In all, the sample holds 55,000 to 75,000 distinct CDR3 sequences, and approximately 6.7% of those were seen once. The ten top clones hold 1.6% of the sample.

The CDR3 numbers 13 residues from cysteine through phenylalanine. Only the CDR3 portion is preserved as DNA: 39 bases, with reading frame beginning at the first base. V is clipped by 6 bases and J by 2 bases, and the sequence between their germline boundaries is 9 bases long. The germline V gene encodes CDR1 ENHRY and CDR2 SYGVKD. The time point label here, explained by the study, means: pre-sensitization, week 0. What the treatment or condition label conveys for this sample: therapeutic diphenylcyclopropenone sensitization with weekly scalp DPC. Blood at each patch-test visit was drawn before the patch test was applied. Patients were eligible if aged 18 to 70, diagnosed with alopecia and judged suitable for DPC therapy, and pregnant patients were excluded. Total RNA was extracted from unfractionated whole blood collected in Tempus Blood RNA tubes.

Recombination linked TRBV10-3 to TRBJ2-3; the D gene cannot be resolved reliably. This sequence was found in a woman younger than 45 with alopecia areata. Some clones in this sample may be carry-over from other donors' samples. Specimen: whole blood, collected in connection with sensitization to the hapten diphenylcyclopropenone (DPC). The CDR3 is CAIRDGTTDTQYF. The nucleotide sequence reads as follows: TGTGCCATCAGGGACGGCACCACAGATACGCAGTATTTT.